This is a list of T cell receptor beta chains from one sample in a study of blood T cell repertoires in COVID-19. This table comes from immunoSEQ multiplex PCR, and its TCRdb copy is limited to in-frame clones, with some not included. Here the sample spans about 140,000 clones, approximately 80% being singletons. The specimen was peripheral blood. These receptors were taken from a man between 65 and 85 years old who had recovered from COVID-19. Each CDR3 is given with its conserved first and last residue. Fields, in order: CDR3 DNA, CDR3 protein, clone size, V gene, J gene, CDR3 length, D gene. A D gene is named only where the DNA matches it firmly. A row's size may be missing; if present it is once, few, many or a size class.

CDR3nt: TGTGCCAGCAGCGCAAACCCTCAGGGTTACGAGCAGTACTTC
CDR3aa: CASSANPQGYEQYF
abundance: .
v_gene: TRBV9
j_gene: TRBJ2-7
len: 14
d_gene: .

CDR3nt: TGTGCCAGCGGCCCCCGGACAGCAGACTCCTACGAGCAGTACTTC
CDR3aa: CASGPRTADSYEQYF
abundance: once
v_gene: TRBV6-2/TRBV6-3
j_gene: TRBJ2-7
len: 15
d_gene: .

CDR3nt: TGTGCCAGCAGCGGATTAACACACTATGGCTACACCTTC
CDR3aa: CASSGLTHYGYTF
abundance: .
v_gene: TRBV9
j_gene: TRBJ1-2
len: 13
d_gene: .

CDR3nt: TGTGCCAGCAGTACCGGAGCGGATGGGACCCAGTACTTC
CDR3aa: CASSTGADGTQYF
abundance: .
v_gene: TRBV12-3/TRBV12-4
j_gene: TRBJ2-5
len: 13
d_gene: .

CDR3nt: TGTGCCAGCAGCTCGAAAGCGGGGACTCCCTACGAGCAGTACTTC
CDR3aa: CASSSKAGTPYEQYF
abundance: .
v_gene: TRBV7-9
j_gene: TRBJ2-7
len: 15
d_gene: TRBD2

CDR3nt: TGTGCCAGCAGTCGGACAGGGTACGGCTACACCTTC
CDR3aa: CASSRTGYGYTF
abundance: once
v_gene: TRBV12-3/TRBV12-4
j_gene: TRBJ1-2
len: 12
d_gene: TRBD1

CDR3nt: TGCGCCAGCAGCTTGGCCAGTGGGCAGGGGGTCCCGGCTTTCTTT
CDR3aa: CASSLASGQGVPAFF
abundance: few
v_gene: TRBV5-1
j_gene: TRBJ1-1
len: 15
d_gene: TRBD1

CDR3nt: TGTGCCAGCAGCCCACCACAAGCGGGACGGGCCACGTTCTTC
CDR3aa: CASSPPQAGRATFF
abundance: .
v_gene: TRBV3-1/TRBV3-2
j_gene: TRBJ2-1
len: 14
d_gene: TRBD2

CDR3nt: TGTGCCAGCAGCGTCTCTAGCGGGAGGGGTGAGAATGAGCAGTTCTTC
CDR3aa: CASSVSSGRGENEQFF
abundance: once
v_gene: TRBV9
j_gene: TRBJ2-1
len: 16
d_gene: TRBD2

CDR3nt: TGTGCCAGCAGAAAAGCAGGCGGGCTAATCTACGAGCAGTACTTC
CDR3aa: CASRKAGGLIYEQYF
abundance: .
v_gene: TRBV5-4
j_gene: TRBJ2-7
len: 15
d_gene: .

CDR3nt: TGTGCCAGCAGCCATGGTAGCGGGAGGACCACCGGGGAGCTGTTTTTT
CDR3aa: CASSHGSGRTTGELFF
abundance: .
v_gene: TRBV7-9
j_gene: TRBJ2-2
len: 16
d_gene: TRBD2

CDR3nt: TGTGCCAGCAGTTTGGGACTAGCGGGAGGGAGCTCCTACGAGCAGTACTTC
CDR3aa: CASSLGLAGGSSYEQYF
abundance: .
v_gene: TRBV27
j_gene: TRBJ2-7
len: 17
d_gene: TRBD2

CDR3nt: TGCAGTGCTAGTGCCGGGACAGGGGTGGGTGAAAAACTGTTTTTT
CDR3aa: CSASAGTGVGEKLFF
abundance: .
v_gene: TRBV20-1
j_gene: TRBJ1-4
len: 15
d_gene: TRBD1

CDR3nt: TGTGCCAGCAGCCAGACTACAAGCACAGATACGCAGTATTTT
CDR3aa: CASSQTTSTDTQYF
abundance: .
v_gene: TRBV7-2
j_gene: TRBJ2-3
len: 14
d_gene: .

CDR3nt: TGTGCCAGCATGTTGAGCTCGAACACTGAAGCTTTCTTT
CDR3aa: CASMLSSNTEAFF
abundance: .
v_gene: TRBV3-1/TRBV3-2
j_gene: TRBJ1-1
len: 13
d_gene: .

CDR3nt: TGTGCCAGCAGTTTAAGGGCAGGGGCTAACTATGGCTACACCTTC
CDR3aa: CASSLRAGANYGYTF
abundance: .
v_gene: TRBV27
j_gene: TRBJ1-2
len: 15
d_gene: .

CDR3nt: TGCGCCAGCAGCTTGGTGACTGGCAATGAGCAGTTCTTC
CDR3aa: CASSLVTGNEQFF
abundance: .
v_gene: TRBV5-1
j_gene: TRBJ2-1
len: 13
d_gene: .

CDR3nt: TGTGCCAGCAGACGGACAGGAGGGTCACCAGAGACCCAGTACTTC
CDR3aa: CASRRTGGSPETQYF
abundance: once
v_gene: TRBV6-5
j_gene: TRBJ2-5
len: 15
d_gene: .

CDR3nt: TGTGCCAGCAGTCCTGGACAGGGAGCCCTCCACTTT
CDR3aa: CASSPGQGALHF
abundance: .
v_gene: TRBV6-6
j_gene: TRBJ1-6
len: 12
d_gene: TRBD1

CDR3nt: TGCGCCAGCAGACCCCTCGACAGGTACTCACCCCTCCACTTT
CDR3aa: CASRPLDRYSPLHF
abundance: .
v_gene: TRBV10-2
j_gene: TRBJ1-6
len: 14
d_gene: .

CDR3nt: TGTGCCACCAGCAGTACCCTCTGGAGGGATACGCAGTATTTT
CDR3aa: CATSSTLWRDTQYF
abundance: once
v_gene: TRBV15
j_gene: TRBJ2-3
len: 14
d_gene: .

CDR3nt: TGTGCCACCAGCAGAGCAGCGCCGAGCTCCTACAATGAGCAGTTCTTC
CDR3aa: CATSRAAPSSYNEQFF
abundance: .
v_gene: TRBV15
j_gene: TRBJ2-1
len: 16
d_gene: .

CDR3nt: TGTGCCTGGCGGGGACAGGCCAAAAACATTCAGTACTTC
CDR3aa: CAWRGQAKNIQYF
abundance: .
v_gene: TRBV30
j_gene: TRBJ2-4
len: 13
d_gene: TRBD1

CDR3nt: TGTGCCAGCAGTGAACGGACAGGGCGCACAGATACGCAGTATTTT
CDR3aa: CASSERTGRTDTQYF
abundance: .
v_gene: TRBV6-4
j_gene: TRBJ2-3
len: 15
d_gene: TRBD1

CDR3nt: TGCGCCAGCAGCCCGCAAGCGGGAGCTAAAGAGCAGTTCTTC
CDR3aa: CASSPQAGAKEQFF
abundance: .
v_gene: TRBV4-1
j_gene: TRBJ2-1
len: 14
d_gene: TRBD2

CDR3nt: TGTGCCAGCAGCCCGACGTTTAGCGGGTTCACAGATACGCAGTATTTT
CDR3aa: CASSPTFSGFTDTQYF
abundance: .
v_gene: TRBV7-2
j_gene: TRBJ2-3
len: 16
d_gene: TRBD2

CDR3nt: TGTGCCAGCAGCTCGACAGGGAGCACAGATACGCAGTATTTT
CDR3aa: CASSSTGSTDTQYF
abundance: .
v_gene: TRBV7-3
j_gene: TRBJ2-3
len: 14
d_gene: TRBD1

CDR3nt: TGTGCCAGCAGCTCCTGGGACAGTGAACTTATCAATCAGCCCCAGCATTTT
CDR3aa: CASSSWDSELINQPQHF
abundance: .
v_gene: TRBV5-6
j_gene: TRBJ1-5
len: 17
d_gene: TRBD1

CDR3nt: TGTGCCAGCAGTTACGGAGCGGGGATGCTCGAGAATGAGCAGTTCTTC
CDR3aa: CASSYGAGMLENEQFF
abundance: .
v_gene: TRBV6-2/TRBV6-3
j_gene: TRBJ2-1
len: 16
d_gene: TRBD2

CDR3nt: TGCGCCAGCAGCCATCCCAAGGAAAGCAGGGGATTTCTCCCTCTCTACGAGCAGTACTTC
CDR3aa: CASSHPKESRGFLPLYEQYF
abundance: .
v_gene: TRBV4-1
j_gene: TRBJ2-7
len: 20
d_gene: .

CDR3nt: TGTGCCAGCACCGACGGGGGGTCCTCCACCTTC
CDR3aa: CASTDGGSSTF
abundance: .
v_gene: TRBV28
j_gene: TRBJ1-2
len: 11
d_gene: .

CDR3nt: TGTGCCAGCTCGACTAGCGGGAACACCGGGGAGCTGTTTTTT
CDR3aa: CASSTSGNTGELFF
abundance: .
v_gene: TRBV6-5
j_gene: TRBJ2-2
len: 14
d_gene: TRBD2

CDR3nt: TGTGCCAGCAGTGACCCAGCGGGAAGGGGAGAGACCCAGTACTTC
CDR3aa: CASSDPAGRGETQYF
abundance: .
v_gene: TRBV2
j_gene: TRBJ2-5
len: 15
d_gene: TRBD2

CDR3nt: TGTGCCAGTAGTATAAAAGGGGTTGGCACTGAAGCTTTCTTT
CDR3aa: CASSIKGVGTEAFF
abundance: .
v_gene: TRBV19
j_gene: TRBJ1-1
len: 14
d_gene: .

CDR3nt: TGTGCCACCAGGACAAAGGTACTAGCGGCCTCCTACGAGCAGTACTTC
CDR3aa: CATRTKVLAASYEQYF
abundance: .
v_gene: TRBV24-1
j_gene: TRBJ2-7
len: 16
d_gene: TRBD2

CDR3nt: TGTGCCAGCAGAGCACAGGGGGCTATCGACACTGAAGCTTTCTTT
CDR3aa: CASRAQGAIDTEAFF
abundance: .
v_gene: TRBV13
j_gene: TRBJ1-1
len: 15
d_gene: TRBD1

CDR3nt: TGTGCCACCAGTGGCAATCCGGGACAGGGACGCAATGAGCAGTTCTTC
CDR3aa: CATSGNPGQGRNEQFF
abundance: .
v_gene: TRBV24-1
j_gene: TRBJ2-1
len: 16
d_gene: TRBD1

CDR3nt: TGTGCCAGCAGCTCAGGCACCGGGGAGCTGTTTTTT
CDR3aa: CASSSGTGELFF
abundance: .
v_gene: TRBV7-7
j_gene: TRBJ2-2
len: 12
d_gene: .

CDR3nt: TGTGCCAGCAGTTACGGTCGACGGAGCTCCTACGAGCAGTACTTC
CDR3aa: CASSYGRRSSYEQYF
abundance: .
v_gene: TRBV6-5
j_gene: TRBJ2-7
len: 15
d_gene: .

CDR3nt: TGTGCCAGCAGTGATTGGGAACGGGAAGCCGAGAGACAGCCCCAGCATTTT
CDR3aa: CASSDWEREAERQPQHF
abundance: .
v_gene: TRBV25-1
j_gene: TRBJ1-5
len: 17
d_gene: .

CDR3nt: TGTGCCAGCAGCTTTTTCGTCGGGACTAGCGGGAGCAATGAGCAGTTCTTC
CDR3aa: CASSFFVGTSGSNEQFF
abundance: .
v_gene: TRBV21-1
j_gene: TRBJ2-1
len: 17
d_gene: .

CDR3nt: TGTGCCAGTAGCTTAGCGGGAGGCTACGAGCAGTACTTC
CDR3aa: CASSLAGGYEQYF
abundance: .
v_gene: TRBV19
j_gene: TRBJ2-7
len: 13
d_gene: TRBD2

CDR3nt: TGCAGCGCCCGGAGTGAAGGGAGTGCCACCGGGGAGCTGTTTTTT
CDR3aa: CSARSEGSATGELFF
abundance: .
v_gene: TRBV29-1
j_gene: TRBJ2-2
len: 15
d_gene: .

CDR3nt: TGTGCCACCACGACGGACAGGGGAAGGGGTTCACCCCTCCACTTT
CDR3aa: CATTTDRGRGSPLHF
abundance: few
v_gene: TRBV15
j_gene: TRBJ1-6
len: 15
d_gene: TRBD1

CDR3nt: TGTGCCAGCCTTCTCCGAGGCACCGGGGAGCTGTTTTTT
CDR3aa: CASLLRGTGELFF
abundance: .
v_gene: TRBV28
j_gene: TRBJ2-2
len: 13
d_gene: .

CDR3nt: TGCGCCAGCAGCTTGGGACAATATGGCTACACCTTC
CDR3aa: CASSLGQYGYTF
abundance: .
v_gene: TRBV5-1
j_gene: TRBJ1-2
len: 12
d_gene: .

CDR3nt: TGTGCCAGCAGTGGGACAGGGGTTGATAACACCGGGGAGCTGTTTTTT
CDR3aa: CASSGTGVDNTGELFF
abundance: once
v_gene: TRBV25-1
j_gene: TRBJ2-2
len: 16
d_gene: TRBD1

CDR3nt: TGTGCCAGCAGTGAAGCGAGGGGACTAAATGAGCAGTTCTTC
CDR3aa: CASSEARGLNEQFF
abundance: .
v_gene: TRBV2
j_gene: TRBJ2-1
len: 14
d_gene: TRBD2

CDR3nt: TGTGCCAGCAGCTTGGGTGGCGGTACCGGGGAGCTGTTTTTT
CDR3aa: CASSLGGGTGELFF
abundance: .
v_gene: TRBV5-4
j_gene: TRBJ2-2
len: 14
d_gene: .

CDR3nt: TGTGCCAGCAGCTCAACCCAAGATGGGCGGCTAGCGGGGGGCGGTATGTCCTACGAGCAGTACTTC
CDR3aa: CASSSTQDGRLAGGGMSYEQYF
abundance: .
v_gene: TRBV7-3
j_gene: TRBJ2-7
len: 22
d_gene: TRBD2

CDR3nt: TGTGCCAGCAGCCCCTGGGGCCCCGGGGGGGTCACAGATACGCAGTATTTT
CDR3aa: CASSPWGPGGVTDTQYF
abundance: .
v_gene: TRBV7-2
j_gene: TRBJ2-3
len: 17
d_gene: TRBD2

CDR3nt: TGTGCCTGGATGGGCTACAGGAACGAGCAGTACTTC
CDR3aa: CAWMGYRNEQYF
abundance: once
v_gene: TRBV30
j_gene: TRBJ2-7
len: 12
d_gene: .

CDR3nt: TGCGCCAGCAGCTTGGGGTCAGTCCAAGAGACCCAGTACTTC
CDR3aa: CASSLGSVQETQYF
abundance: .
v_gene: TRBV5-1
j_gene: TRBJ2-5
len: 14
d_gene: .

CDR3nt: TGTGCCACCAAAGCTGACGCGGGGGGCTCCTACGAGCAGTACTTC
CDR3aa: CATKADAGGSYEQYF
abundance: .
v_gene: TRBV10-3
j_gene: TRBJ2-7
len: 15
d_gene: TRBD2

CDR3nt: TGTGCCAGCAGCTTTCAGCGGATTACTAGCACAGATACGCAGTATTTT
CDR3aa: CASSFQRITSTDTQYF
abundance: .
v_gene: TRBV5-8
j_gene: TRBJ2-3
len: 16
d_gene: .